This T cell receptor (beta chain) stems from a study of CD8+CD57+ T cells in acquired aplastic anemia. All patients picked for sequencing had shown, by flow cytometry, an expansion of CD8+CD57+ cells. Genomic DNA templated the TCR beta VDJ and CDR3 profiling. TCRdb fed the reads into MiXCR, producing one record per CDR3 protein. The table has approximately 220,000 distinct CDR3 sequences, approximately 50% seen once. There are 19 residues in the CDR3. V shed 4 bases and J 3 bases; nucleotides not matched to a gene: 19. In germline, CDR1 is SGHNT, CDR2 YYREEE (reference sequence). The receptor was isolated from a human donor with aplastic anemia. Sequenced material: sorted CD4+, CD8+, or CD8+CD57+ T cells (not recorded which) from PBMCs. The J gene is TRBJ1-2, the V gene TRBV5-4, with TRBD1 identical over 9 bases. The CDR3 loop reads CASSNPGQGVFTEDYGYTF. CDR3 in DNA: TGTGCCAGCAGCAATCCGGGACAGGGAGTTTTTACAGAAGACTATGGCTACACCTTC.